The 5 T cell receptor beta chains below all came from one sample that was sequenced in a study of blood T cell repertoires in COVID-19. Repertoires were generated with immunoSEQ multiplex PCR, while TCRdb's copy carries only in-frame clones and drops some. The table has about 270,000 clones, roughly 86% seen once; the top ten hold 1.5% to 2%. Sequencing input: peripheral blood. Every receptor here comes from a woman aged 55-70 years who had recovered from COVID-19.

The CDR3 DNA follows: TGTGCCAGCAGCTTAAAAGCGGACGGGTTCTCAGAGACCCAGTACTTC. Protein product: CASSLKADGFSETQYF. The chain has TRBV7-6 and TRBJ2-5, with D possibly TRBD2 on 5 matching bases. The CDR3 consists of 16 residues. V lost 2 bases and J 4 bases, leaving 17 bases between the germline ends. Germline V lookup: CDR1 SGHVS, CDR2 FNYEAQ.

The chain combines TRBV27 with TRBJ1-2; possible D gene TRBD1, 5 bases. CDR3 length equals 16 residues. In germline, CDR1 is MNHEY, CDR2 SMNVEV (reference sequence). Trimming removed 2 bases from V and 4 bases from J, with 17 bases in between. As DNA, the CDR3 is TGTGCCAGCAGTTTAACCGCGACAGCGCCCACCTATGGCTACACCTTC. Translated, it gives CASSLTATAPTYGYTF.

The J gene is TRBJ2-6, the V gene TRBV3-1 (or the pseudogene TRBV3-2); 7 bases are shared with TRBD1. Germline trimming cut 5 bases from V and 1 base from J; bases unmatched to any gene: 2. The length of the CDR3 is 15 residues. Germline V gene lookup returns CDR1 LGHDT and CDR2 YNNKEL (reference sequence). The DNA of the CDR3 is TGTGCCAGCAGCTCGACAGGGTCTGGGGCCAACGTCCTGACTTTC. Residues: CASSSTGSGANVLTF.

The V gene is TRBV7-9, the J gene TRBJ2-1; tentatively, D is TRBD1 (6 bases). Trimming removed 8 bases from V and 2 bases from J, with 10 bases in between. The V gene's germline CDR1 is SEHNR and CDR2 FQNEAQ (reference sequence). The CDR3 sequence is 13 residues long. CDR3 amino acids: CASGAGAYNEQFF. The CDR3 nucleotides read TGTGCCAGCGGGGCAGGGGCCTACAATGAGCAGTTCTTC.

A few counts support this clone. V is TRBV7-8 and J is TRBJ2-5; D perhaps matches TRBD2 (6 bases). The ends were cut back, 5 bases at V and 2 bases at J, with 18 bases in the middle. CDR1 and CDR2 (germline): SGHVS, FQNEAQ. The length of the CDR3 is 16 residues. CDR3 amino acids: CASSKLRVAAQETQYF. The CDR3 DNA follows: TGTGCCAGCAGCAAACTGCGGGTAGCGGCACAAGAGACCCAGTACTTC.